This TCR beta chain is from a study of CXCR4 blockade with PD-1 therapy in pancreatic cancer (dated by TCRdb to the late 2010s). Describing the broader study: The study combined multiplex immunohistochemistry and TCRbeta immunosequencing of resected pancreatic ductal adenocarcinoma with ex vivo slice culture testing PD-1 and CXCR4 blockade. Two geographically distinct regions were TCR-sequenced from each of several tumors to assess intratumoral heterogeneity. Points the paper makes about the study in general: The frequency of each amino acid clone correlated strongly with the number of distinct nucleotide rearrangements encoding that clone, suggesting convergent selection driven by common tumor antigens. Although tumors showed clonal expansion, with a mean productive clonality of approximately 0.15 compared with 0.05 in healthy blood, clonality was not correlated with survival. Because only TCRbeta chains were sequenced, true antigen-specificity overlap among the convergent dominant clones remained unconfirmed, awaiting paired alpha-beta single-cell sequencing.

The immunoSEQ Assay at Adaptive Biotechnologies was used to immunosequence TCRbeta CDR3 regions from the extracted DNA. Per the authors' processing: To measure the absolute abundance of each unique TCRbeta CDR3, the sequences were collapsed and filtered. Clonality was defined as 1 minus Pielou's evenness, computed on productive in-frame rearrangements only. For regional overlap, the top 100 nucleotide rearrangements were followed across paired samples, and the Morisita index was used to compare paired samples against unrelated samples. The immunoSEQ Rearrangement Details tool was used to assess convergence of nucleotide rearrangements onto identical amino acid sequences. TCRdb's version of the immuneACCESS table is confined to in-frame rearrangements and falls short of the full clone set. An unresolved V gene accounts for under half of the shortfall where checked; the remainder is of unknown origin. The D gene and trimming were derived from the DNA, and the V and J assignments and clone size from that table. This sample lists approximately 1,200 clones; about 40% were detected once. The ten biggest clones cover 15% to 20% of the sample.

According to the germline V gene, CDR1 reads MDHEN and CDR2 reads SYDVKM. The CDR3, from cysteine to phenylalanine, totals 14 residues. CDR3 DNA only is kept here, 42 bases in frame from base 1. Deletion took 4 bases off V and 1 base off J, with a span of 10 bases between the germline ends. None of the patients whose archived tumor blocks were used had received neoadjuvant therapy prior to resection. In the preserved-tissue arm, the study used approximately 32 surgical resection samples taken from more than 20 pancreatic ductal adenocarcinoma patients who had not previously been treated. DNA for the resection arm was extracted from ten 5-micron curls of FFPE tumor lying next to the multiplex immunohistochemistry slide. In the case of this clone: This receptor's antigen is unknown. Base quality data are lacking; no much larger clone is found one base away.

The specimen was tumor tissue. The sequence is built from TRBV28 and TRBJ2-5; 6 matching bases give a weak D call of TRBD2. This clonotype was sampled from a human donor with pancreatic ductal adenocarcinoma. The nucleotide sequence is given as TGTGCCAGCAGTTCGCGGAGGGTCCAAGAGACCCAGTACTTC. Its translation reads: CASSSRRVQETQYF.